This is a list of T cell receptor beta chains from one sample in a study of blood T cell repertoires in COVID-19. Profiled with immunoSEQ multiplex PCR; TCRdb holds only in-frame clones, not every one. Here the sample spans roughly 110,000 clones, roughly 90% being singletons. The source material was peripheral blood. These receptors were taken from a man aged 40-55 years with active or convalescent COVID-19. The CDR3 runs from the conserved cysteine through the conserved F or W. A D gene is named only where the DNA matches it firmly. For some rows the clone size is stated as once, few or many, or as a class when expanded; others skip it.

few	.	TRBV10-3	TRBJ1-2	TGTGCCATCAGTGGGGGGCGTCTAGGCAGGGACAAGCCTGACTACACCTTC	CAISGGRLGRDKPDYTF
.	.	TRBV4-3	TRBJ2-2	TGCGCCAGCAGATCCCCAGGGCTTACCGGGGAGCTGTTTTTT	CASRSPGLTGELFF
.	.	TRBV10-3	TRBJ2-7	TGTGCCATCAGTGTTGAGGCGATCCACGAGCAGTACTTC	CAISVEAIHEQYF
.	.	TRBV27	TRBJ1-5	TGTGCCAGCAGTAACGGTTACAATCAGCCCCAGCATTTT	CASSNGYNQPQHF
.	TRBD2	TRBV5-1	TRBJ2-1	TGCGCCAGCAGCCCGACGGGAGGACTAGCGGGAGGGGACAATGAGCAGTTCTTC	CASSPTGGLAGGDNEQFF
.	.	TRBV21-1	TRBJ2-3	TGTGCCAGCAGCAACCGGACAGGGCCCCCCACAGATACGCAGTATTTT	CASSNRTGPPTDTQYF
.	TRBD1	TRBV7-3	TRBJ2-1	TGTGCCAGCAGCTCGGACACCGGGACAGGGAGACCCTACAATGAGCAGTTCTTC	CASSSDTGTGRPYNEQFF
.	TRBD1	TRBV7-2	TRBJ1-3	TGTGCCAGCAGCACGGGACAGGCTTACTCTGGAAACACCATATATTTT	CASSTGQAYSGNTIYF
few	TRBD2	TRBV7-9	TRBJ2-7	TGTGCCAGCAGCCCCCGCCTAGCGGGGGAATCCTACGAGCAGTACTTC	CASSPRLAGESYEQYF
once	.	TRBV10-2	TRBJ2-7	TGCGCCAGCAGTAATCTCCGCGAGCAGTACTTC	CASSNLREQYF
.	.	TRBV10-3	TRBJ2-7	TGTGCCATCAGTCCAACGGGAGCGCTAAGGAACGAGCAGTACTTC	CAISPTGALRNEQYF
.	TRBD1	TRBV4-3	TRBJ2-7	TGCGCCAGCAGCCAAGGACCGGGACAGGGTTACGAGCAGTACTTC	CASSQGPGQGYEQYF
.	.	TRBV14	TRBJ1-2	TGTGCCAGCAGCCACCCACCCGAACAGCCAGGCTACACCTTC	CASSHPPEQPGYTF
.	TRBD2	TRBV7-2	TRBJ2-5	TGTGCCAGCAGCCCGACCTTGGCGGGAGGGCCATTGCCCCAAGAGACCCAGTACTTC	CASSPTLAGGPLPQETQYF
.	.	TRBV2	TRBJ1-1	TGTGCCAGCAGTGAACAGGGGCTCGACACTGAAGCTTTCTTT	CASSEQGLDTEAFF
.	.	TRBV7-2	TRBJ2-3	TGTGCCAGCAGCTCATCAGATACGCAGTATTTT	CASSSSDTQYF
.	.	TRBV6-2/TRBV6-3	TRBJ1-5	TGTGCCAGCAGTGGACGGGACAATCAGCCCCAGCATTTT	CASSGRDNQPQHF
.	TRBD2	TRBV5-6	TRBJ2-1	TGTGCCAGCAGCTTGGGAGCGGGGAATAGGAATGAGCAGTTCTTC	CASSLGAGNRNEQFF
once	TRBD2	TRBV19	TRBJ2-3	TGTGCCAGTAGTATCTCAGCGGGAGGGCCCCTACGCACAGATACGCAGTATTTT	CASSISAGGPLRTDTQYF
.	.	TRBV2	TRBJ1-5	TGTGCCAGCAGTCGGGAGGGCAATCAGCCCCAGCATTTT	CASSREGNQPQHF
once	TRBD2	TRBV6-2/TRBV6-3	TRBJ2-1	TGTGCCAGCAGCCCCCCCAGCGGGGTCTACAATGAGCAGTTCTTC	CASSPPSGVYNEQFF
once	.	TRBV28	TRBJ2-7	TGTGCCAGCAGCCAAACAGCCTACGAGCAGTACTTC	CASSQTAYEQYF
.	TRBD1	TRBV27	TRBJ1-5	TGTGCCAGCAGTAATGGACAGGGGAAGCAGCCCCAGCATTTT	CASSNGQGKQPQHF
.	.	TRBV29-1	TRBJ1-4	TGCAGCGCCCGGGAGCTACTTAATGAAAAACTGTTTTTT	CSARELLNEKLFF
.	.	TRBV5-1	TRBJ1-1	TGCGCCAGCAGCTTGCGGGGGGGAACTGAAGCTTTCTTT	CASSLRGGTEAFF
.	.	TRBV5-8	TRBJ2-7	TGTGCCAGCAGCTCACGGGTCGCCCACTACGAGCAGTACTTC	CASSSRVAHYEQYF
.	.	TRBV5-4	TRBJ1-2	TGTGCCAGCAGCCGTACAAACTATGGCTACACCTTC	CASSRTNYGYTF
few	.	TRBV19	TRBJ1-5	TGTGCCAGTAGTATATCGGGGGGCACGAGCAATCAGCCCCAGCATTTT	CASSISGGTSNQPQHF
.	TRBD1	TRBV28	TRBJ1-5	TGTGCCAGCATCCCGGGGGACAGGCGCAATCAGCCCCAGCATTTT	CASIPGDRRNQPQHF
.	TRBD1	TRBV6-6	TRBJ2-2	TGTGCCAGCAGTTTCCCACAGGGGGCCACCGGGGAGCTGTTTTTT	CASSFPQGATGELFF
few	TRBD2	TRBV4-3	TRBJ2-2	TGCGCCAGCAGCCAAGTTACCCAGTCCCTACTAGCGGGGAACACCGGGGAGCTGTTTTTT	CASSQVTQSLLAGNTGELFF
.	.	TRBV28	TRBJ2-3	TGTGCCAGCAGGCCGGACTACACAGATACGCAGTATTTT	CASRPDYTDTQYF
.	.	TRBV5-1	TRBJ2-3	TGCGCCAGCAGGAGTGGGCCGTCCGCACAGGGTACGCAGTATTTT	CASRSGPSAQGTQYF
.	.	TRBV14	TRBJ1-4	TGTGCCAGCAGCCGTCGGGGACAAGGTGAAAAACTGTTTTTT	CASSRRGQGEKLFF
.	TRBD1	TRBV10-3	TRBJ2-7	TGTGCCATCAGCTCCGGGACAGGGGCCTACGAGCAGTACTTC	CAISSGTGAYEQYF
.	.	TRBV7-9	TRBJ1-1	TGTGCCAGCAGCTCCGTGACATGGGGGCACACTGAAGCTTTCTTT	CASSSVTWGHTEAFF
once	.	TRBV6-1	TRBJ1-2	TGTGCCAGCAGTGAATCTAGGCAGGGGCTAGGGGAGGGCTACACCTTC	CASSESRQGLGEGYTF
.	.	TRBV27	TRBJ1-2	TGTGCCAGCAGTCCCCAGTTTGCAGGGGTCACTAACTATGGCTACACCTTC	CASSPQFAGVTNYGYTF
.	.	TRBV9	TRBJ1-1	TGTGCCAGCAGCGTAGCCCCCAGTCACACTGAAGCTTTCTTT	CASSVAPSHTEAFF
.	.	TRBV13	TRBJ2-7	TGTGCCAGCAGCTTAGGCGGCTCCTACGAGCAGTACTTC	CASSLGGSYEQYF
.	.	TRBV3-1/TRBV3-2	TRBJ2-1	TGTGCCAGCAGCCGAGAGGGCTGGTCCTACAATGAGCAGTTCTTC	CASSREGWSYNEQFF
.	.	TRBV30	TRBJ1-1	TGTGCCTGGAGAGAATCAGGAAACACTGAAGCTTTCTTT	CAWRESGNTEAFF
.	.	TRBV7-9	TRBJ2-2	TGTGCCAGCAGCCTCCGGGCCTCGGGGACAGGGGAGCTGTTTTTT	CASSLRASGTGELFF
.	.	TRBV7-9	TRBJ2-5	TGTGCCAGCAGCTCCTATCGGTTGACTTCAACTGAAGAGACCCAGTACTTC	CASSSYRLTSTEETQYF
.	.	TRBV11-2	TRBJ1-4	TGTGCCAGCAGTTTTTCAGACTTGACTAATGAAAAACTGTTTTTT	CASSFSDLTNEKLFF
once	TRBD2	TRBV4-1	TRBJ2-7	TGCGCCAGCAGCCAAGGTCTAGCGGGGCACTACGAGCAGTACTTC	CASSQGLAGHYEQYF
.	.	TRBV5-1	TRBJ2-1	TGCGCCAGCAGCCTAGGGGGAGGGAATTACAATGAGCAGTTCTTC	CASSLGGGNYNEQFF
.	TRBD1	TRBV7-3	TRBJ2-1	TGTGCCAGCAGCTTATATACAGGGGTAACGGACGAGCTGCAGTTCTTC	CASSLYTGVTDELQFF
.	.	TRBV2	TRBJ1-2	TGTGCCAGCAGTGGTCAACAGGGAGTCTATGGCTACACCTTC	CASSGQQGVYGYTF
once	.	TRBV30	TRBJ2-7	TGTGCCTGGATAAGACTGCCTAACTACGAGCAGTACTTC	CAWIRLPNYEQYF